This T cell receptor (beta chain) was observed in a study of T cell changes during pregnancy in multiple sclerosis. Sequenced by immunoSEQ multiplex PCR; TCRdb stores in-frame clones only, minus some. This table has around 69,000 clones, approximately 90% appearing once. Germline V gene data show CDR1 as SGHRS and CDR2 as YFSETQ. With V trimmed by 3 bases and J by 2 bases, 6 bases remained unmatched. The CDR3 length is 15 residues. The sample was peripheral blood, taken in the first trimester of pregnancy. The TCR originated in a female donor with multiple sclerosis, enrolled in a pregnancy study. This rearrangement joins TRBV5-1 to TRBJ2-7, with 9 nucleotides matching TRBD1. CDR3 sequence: CASSSAGTGTYEQYF. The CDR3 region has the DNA TGCGCCAGCAGCTCGGCCGGGACAGGGACCTACGAGCAGTACTTC.